The 21 T cell receptor beta chains below all came from one sample that was sequenced in a study of metastatic and nonmetastatic thyroid tumors. Every patient underwent thyroid surgery untreated. TCRdb re-analyzed the PCR reads through MiXCR. The table lists around 22,000 clones, approximately 20% of them singletons. The sequenced sample was blood. All receptors derive from a female donor with papillary thyroid cancer or a benign thyroid nodule (not recorded which). Some clones in this sample may be carry-over from other donors' samples.

This clone was recorded many times. The chain has TRBV2 and TRBJ2-7; D is unclear. CDR1 is SNHLY and CDR2 is FYNNEI in the germline V gene. The germline V and J ends were trimmed by 6 bases and 0 bases, with 12 bases remaining between them. This CDR3 has 14 amino acids. The CDR3 region is CASRIQLYSYEQYF. In DNA, the CDR3 is TGTGCCAGCAGGATACAGTTATACTCCTACGAGCAGTACTTC.

This clone was found many times. This chain links TRBV12-3 or TRBV12-4 with TRBJ1-1, with no clear D. The CDR3 has 13 residues. Trimming took 5 bases from V and 11 from J, leaving 18 bases between them. The CDR3 DNA is TGTGCCAGCAGTCTTCCCTCCGGATTCGGCGCTTTCTTT. This encodes CASSLPSGFGAFF.

In this sample, this clone is medium-sized (0.01 to 0.1%). CDR3: CASSLSGGYGYTF. CDR3 DNA: TGTGCCAGCAGTTTATCGGGGGGCTATGGCTACACCTTC. The V gene is TRBV12-3 or TRBV12-4, the J gene TRBJ1-2, with a possible D match to TRBD1 (5 bases). Trimming stripped 2 bases from V and 4 bases from J, with 8 bases between. The CDR3 consists of 13 residues.

The V call is TRBV20-1, the J call TRBJ2-7; 8 positions agree with TRBD1. The CDR3 runs 12 residues. The germline CDR1 and CDR2 sequences are DFQATT and SNEGSKA (reference sequence). V shed 5 bases, J shed 3 bases, and the junction held 3 bases outside the gene matches. CDR3 sequence (DNA): TGCAGTGCTCTGGACAGGGTCTACGAGCAGTACTTC. Translation gives CSALDRVYEQYF.

This clone was detected many times. The rearrangement links TRBV3-1 to TRBJ2-1; possible D gene TRBD1, 6 bases. Germline V gene data show CDR1 as LGHDT and CDR2 as YNNKEL (reference sequence). Trimming removed 8 bases from V and 8 bases from J, with 16 bases in between. The length of the CDR3 is 13 residues. The CDR3 DNA is TGTGCCAGCCGGTGGGGGCCCGGGGATGAGCAGTTCTTC. Translated, it gives CASRWGPGDEQFF.

This clone was picked up many times. The chain is built from TRBV12-3 or TRBV12-4 and TRBJ2-3; D is possibly TRBD2 (5 bases). CDR3 length: 12 amino acids. V gave up 2 bases and J gave up 6 bases, with 6 bases separating them. The CDR3 loop reads CASSLRGDTQYF. CDR3 coding DNA: TGTGCCAGCAGTTTACGCGGGGATACGCAGTATTTT.

This clone turned up a few times. A read error is likely, as this CDR3 ends without the conserved phenylalanine or tryptophan. The rearrangement links TRBV5-1 to TRBJ2-7, with D perhaps matching TRBD1 (5 bases). Germline V gene data show CDR1 as SGHRS and CDR2 as YFSETQ. The CDR3 spans 13 residues. V was trimmed by 3 bases and J by 3 bases, leaving 10 bases between them. CDR3 residues: CASSYTGIYEQYL. The CDR3 nucleotides are TGCGCCAGCAGCTATACAGGAATCTACGAGCAGTACCTC.

As concerns this clone: The junction departs from the called germline gene at one end, perhaps through a read error. The rearrangement uses TRBV19 and TRBJ2-2; D is uncertain. The CDR3 is 14 residues long. Germline V gene sequence: CDR1 LNHDA, CDR2 SQIVND (reference sequence). CDR3 in amino acids: CASIGPLNTVELVF. The DNA of the CDR3 is TGTGCCAGTATAGGACCTCTGAACACCGTGGAGCTGGTTTTT.

In this sample, this clone turned up many times. A much larger clonotype is one base distant, so this may be a read error. This chain connects TRBV20-1 to TRBJ1-2, with 10 bases aligning to TRBD1. This CDR3 has 14 amino acids. With V trimmed by 5 bases and J by 7 bases, 10 bases remained unmatched. Germline V gene sequence: CDR1 DFQATT, CDR2 SNEGSKA (reference sequence). CDR3 in amino acids: CSAAPGTGEFGYTF. Written as DNA, the CDR3 is TGCAGTGCTGCACCAGGGACAGGGGAGTTTGGCTACACCTTC.

This clone was counted ten times or more. The V gene is TRBV7-2, the J gene TRBJ2-2; TRBD2 might be the D (6 bases). V lost 1 base and J lost 3, with 9 bases in between. The CDR3 is 15 residues long. Germline V gene data show CDR1 as SGHTA and CDR2 as FQGNSA. This chain's CDR3 is CASSLVAGYTGELFF. CDR3 nucleotides: TGTGCCAGCAGCTTAGTGGCGGGGTACACCGGGGAGCTGTTTTTT.

This clone turned up a few times. V gene TRBV6-2 or TRBV6-3 combines with J gene TRBJ2-7; the D is unclear. The germline CDR1 and CDR2 sequences are MNHEY and SVGEGT. V was shortened by 2 bases and J by 2 bases, with 16 bases between the two germline ends. The CDR3 spans 16 residues. CDR3 sequence: CASSYPGSHSPYEQYF. In nucleotides, the CDR3 is TGTGCCAGCAGTTACCCGGGCTCACACAGTCCCTACGAGCAGTACTTC.

This clone was counted many times. The CDR3 reads CASSAGLAGGYNEQFF. The CDR3 DNA reads TGTGCCAGCTCAGCGGGACTAGCGGGAGGCTACAATGAGCAGTTCTTC. The genes are TRBV18 and TRBJ2-1, with 15 bases matching TRBD2. V was pared by 5 bases and J by 3 bases, with 2 bases of the junction left unmatched. Germline V gene sequence: CDR1 KGHSH, CDR2 LQKENI. This CDR3 region has 16 residues. Using reference TRBV18 and TRBJ2-1 for the parts outside the CDR3, the full variable domain is NAGVMQNPRHLVRRRGQEARLRCSPMKGHSHVYWYRQLPEEGLKFMVYLQKENIIDESGMPKERFSAEFPKEGPSILRIQQVVRGDSAAYFCASSAGLAGGYNEQFFGPGTRLTVL.

As for this clone: This sequence may be a read error, since a much larger clone differs from it by one base. The DNA of the CDR3 is TGTGCCAGCAGCGATACGGGACTAGCTCAAGAGACCCAGTACTTC. Translated, it gives CASSDTGLAQETQYF. The chain carries TRBV3-1 and TRBJ2-5, with 9 bases identical to TRBD2. Trimming removed 5 bases from V and 2 bases from J; junction bases left unmatched: 6. CDR1 is LGHDT, CDR2 YNNKEL, per germline (reference sequence). This CDR3 spans 15 amino acids.

This chain joins TRBV30 and TRBJ2-7; maybe TRBD2 (6 bases). From germline, CDR1 is GTSNPN and CDR2 SVGIG (reference sequence). The CDR3 is made up of 11 amino acids. CDR3 in DNA: TGTCCCGGGCGGACTACCTACGAGCAGTACTTC. Protein: CPGRTTYEQYF. Full variable domain (rest looked up from reference TRBV30 and TRBJ2-7): SQTIHQWPATLVQPVGSPLSLECTVEGTSNPNLYWYRQAAGRGLQLLFYSVGIGQISSEVPQNLSASRPQDRQFILSSKKLLLSDSGFYLCPGRTTYEQYFGPGTRLTVT.

This clone was picked up a small number of times. Germline is not matched at one junction end, which may reflect a read error. The chain is built from TRBV6-2 or TRBV6-3 and TRBJ1-6; no definite D call. The CDR3 has 14 residues. Germline CDR1 and CDR2: MNHEY and SVGEGT. CDR3 nucleotide sequence: TGTGCCAGCAGCCCCTGGGGAGTCTCGTCACCCCTCCGCTTT. Its protein is CASSPWGVSSPLRF.

This clone was counted ten times or more. The germline gene is not matched at one end of the junction; a read error may be the cause. The genes are TRBV7-9 and TRBJ2-7; 10 bases match TRBD2. CDR1 is SEHNR, CDR2 FQNEAQ, per germline (reference sequence). The CDR3 totals 14 residues. CDR3: CASSLAGDSYEQYF. The DNA for the CDR3 is TGTGCCAGCAGCCTAGCGGGGGACTCCTACGAGCAGTACTTC.

The V gene is TRBV7-2, the J gene TRBJ2-5; TRBD1 agrees at 12 bases. Germline V gene sequence: CDR1 SGHTA, CDR2 FQGNSA. There are 16 residues in the CDR3. V lost 5 bases to trimming and J lost 6 bases; unmatched junction nucleotides: 10. The CDR3 is CASSLGGTGGVQTQYF. For the CDR3, the DNA is TGTGCCAGCAGCCTAGGTGGGACAGGGGGCGTGCAGACCCAGTACTTC.

This clone appeared once. One junction end does not reproduce the germline sequence, and a read error may be involved. The CDR3 region is CARSLRDAVALGTGELFF. Written as DNA, the CDR3 is TGTGCCAGGAGCTTACGGGATGCGGTTGCTTTGGGCACCGGGGAGCTGTTTTTT. The chain has TRBV11-1 and TRBJ2-2, with D possibly TRBD2 on 5 matching bases. This CDR3 region has 18 residues. CDR1 is SGHAT and CDR2 is FQDESV in the germline V gene (reference sequence).

A note on this clone: One junction end disagrees with the germline gene, perhaps due to a read error. The chain has TRBV14 and TRBJ2-7, with 8 bases that match TRBD1. The CDR3 extends over 16 amino acids. Germline V gene sequence: CDR1 SGHDN, CDR2 FVKESK. DNA for the CDR3: TGTGCCAGCATCCAACCGGGACAGGTCACGCCCTACGATCAGTACTTC. Amino acid sequence: CASIQPGQVTPYDQYF.

This clone was counted a few times. This chain uses TRBV25-1 with TRBJ1-6; D possibly corresponds to TRBD1 (5 bases). V was cut by 6 bases and J by 4 bases, with 7 bases left in between. The germline CDR1 and CDR2 sequences are MGHDK and SYGVNS. The CDR3 totals 13 residues. Here the CDR3 DNA reads TGTGCCAGCAGGGGGGAGTATAATTCACCCCTCCACTTT. Protein: CASRGEYNSPLHF.

In this sample, this clone turned up many times. The rearrangement uses TRBV4-2 and TRBJ1-4; D possibly corresponds to TRBD1 (5 bases). Germline V lookup: CDR1 LGHNA, CDR2 YNFKEQ. Between the trimmed V and J ends, which lost 2 bases and 4 bases, there was a span of 14 bases. The CDR3 is 16 amino acids. CDR3 sequence reads: CASSQPTGPSNEKLFF. In DNA, the CDR3 is TGTGCCAGCAGCCAACCTACAGGACCCAGTAATGAAAAACTGTTTTTT.